Presented here are 10 T cell receptor beta chains from one specimen sequenced in a study of blood T cell repertoires in COVID-19. The table came from immunoSEQ multiplex PCR; TCRdb's copy has only in-frame clones and leaves some out. Of about 170,000 clones in the sample, around two thirds are singletons; the top ten hold 2.5% to 3.5%. Sequenced material: peripheral blood. These receptors were taken from a woman of 80 years or more with acute or convalescent COVID-19.

The genes are TRBV19 and TRBJ1-5; D uncertain. Germline loops: CDR1 LNHDA, CDR2 SQIVND (reference sequence). Trimming cost V 5 bases and J 5 bases, with 10 bases left between them. The CDR3 covers 13 residues. The CDR3 reads CASSPGLDQPQHF. CDR3 nucleotides: TGTGCCAGTAGTCCCGGTTTAGATCAGCCCCAGCATTTT. The whole variable domain, remainder taken from reference TRBV19 and TRBJ1-5, is DGGITQSPKYLFRKEGQNVTLSCEQNLNHDAMYWYRQDPGQGLRLIYYSQIVNDFQKGDIAEGYSVSREKKESFPLTVTSAQKNPTAFYLCASSPGLDQPQHFGDGTRLSIL.

This rearrangement joins TRBV28 to TRBJ2-3; 9 nucleotides agree with TRBD1. Trimming took 8 bases from V and 10 from J; bases not matched to a gene: 16. The CDR3 covers 15 residues. The germline V gene has CDR1 MDHEN and CDR2 SYDVKM. CDR3 sequence (DNA): TGTGCCAGCGGGCGACCGGGACAGGGTTCGCGGGCGCAGTATTTT. Translation: CASGRPGQGSRAQYF.

The CDR3 DNA sequence: TGTGCCAGCAGCTTAGCTTCGGCAGGGGCATACACCATATATTTT. It is translated as CASSLASAGAYTIYF. The V call is TRBV7-9, the J call TRBJ1-3, with TRBD1 as a possible D gene (6 bases). CDR3 length: 15 amino acids. Germline CDR1 reads SEHNR; CDR2 reads FQNEAQ (reference sequence). V lost 0 bases and J lost 8, with 14 bases in between.

This clone turned up a few times. This chain uses TRBV15 with TRBJ1-5; no clear D. The germline V gene encodes CDR1 LNHNV and CDR2 YYDKDF (reference sequence). Trimming shortened V by 1 base and J by 0 bases, and 7 bases separated the two germline ends. CDR3 length: 15 residues. This chain's CDR3 is CATSRGQISNQPQHF. CDR3 coding DNA: TGTGCCACCAGCAGAGGTCAGATTAGCAATCAGCCCCAGCATTTT.

The chain combines TRBV27 with TRBJ1-5, with D possibly being TRBD1 (6 bases). The CDR3 covers 14 residues. Trimming removed 8 bases at V and 0 bases at J, with 11 bases between. CDR1 MNHEY and CDR2 SMNVEV come from the germline V gene (reference sequence). CDR3 coding DNA: TGTGCCAGCCGCACAGGGAATAGCAATCAGCCCCAGCATTTT. Translating it yields CASRTGNSNQPQHF.

This clone came up once. V usage is TRBV28 and J usage is TRBJ1-4; TRBD1 might be the D (5 bases). The CDR3 contains 12 residues. CDR1 is MDHEN, CDR2 SYDVKM, per germline. V was shortened by 7 bases and J by 7 bases, with 10 bases between the two germline ends. The CDR3 loop reads CASKGLVEKLFF. CDR3 sequence (DNA): TGTGCCAGCAAGGGACTGGTTGAAAAACTGTTTTTT.

This clone occurred once. This chain joins TRBV5-4 and TRBJ2-7; TRBD2 matches 10 bases. The CDR3 sequence is 16 residues long. Germline V gene lookup returns CDR1 SGHNT and CDR2 YYREEE (reference sequence). V was pared by 0 bases and J by 5 bases, with 8 bases of the junction left unmatched. As DNA, the CDR3 is TGTGCCAGCAGCTTGGATCTAGCGGGAGTGGGGAACGAGCAGTACTTC. It specifies CASSLDLAGVGNEQYF.

The V and J genes are TRBV5-4 and TRBJ1-1, with 9 nucleotides matching TRBD1. CDR3 size: 17 residues. The V gene end was trimmed by 0 bases and the J gene end by 2 bases; junction bases not matched to a gene: 8. Germline values: CDR1 SGHNT, CDR2 YYREEE (reference sequence). The CDR3 protein is CASSLDGTGYGNTEAFF. The CDR3 DNA is TGTGCCAGCAGCTTGGATGGGACAGGGTATGGCAACACTGAAGCTTTCTTT.

This clone was recorded a few times. The chain joins TRBV7-9 to TRBJ2-1; TRBD2 matches at 7 bases. Trimming cost V 3 bases and J 3 bases; bases outside gene matches: 8. The CDR3 consists of 16 residues. Germline V gene lookup returns CDR1 SEHNR and CDR2 FQNEAQ (reference sequence). The CDR3 loop reads CASSFGGSGIYNEQFF. CDR3 coding DNA: TGTGCCAGCAGCTTCGGGGGGAGCGGGATCTACAATGAGCAGTTCTTC.

The gene calls are TRBV10-2 and TRBJ2-1, with D unresolved. The CDR3 contains 12 residues. CDR1 is WSHSY and CDR2 is SAAADI in the germline V gene. The V and J ends lost 4 bases and 9 bases respectively, with 10 bases between them. DNA for the CDR3: TGCGCCAGCAGTGGAATACAGAGTGAGCAGTTCTTC. This translates into CASSGIQSEQFF.